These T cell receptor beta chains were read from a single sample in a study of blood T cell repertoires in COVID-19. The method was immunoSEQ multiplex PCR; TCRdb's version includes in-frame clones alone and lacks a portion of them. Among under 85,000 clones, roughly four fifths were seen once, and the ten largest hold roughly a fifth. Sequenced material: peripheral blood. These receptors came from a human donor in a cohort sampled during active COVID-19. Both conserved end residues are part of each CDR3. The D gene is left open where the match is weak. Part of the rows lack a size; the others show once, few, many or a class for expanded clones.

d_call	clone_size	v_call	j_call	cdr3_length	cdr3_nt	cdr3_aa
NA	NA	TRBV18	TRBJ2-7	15	TGTGCCAGCTCACCATCAAGCGCAGGGGAGAGCGAGCAGTACTTC	CASSPSSAGESEQYF
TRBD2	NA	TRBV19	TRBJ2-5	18	TGTGCCAGTAGTATGCGGGGTCGCGGGGGGCCCCTCCAAGAGACCCAGTACTTC	CASSMRGRGGPLQETQYF
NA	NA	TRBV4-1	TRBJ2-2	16	TGCGCCAGCAGCCCCACTGGACTTACTAACACCGGGGAGCTGTTTTTT	CASSPTGLTNTGELFF
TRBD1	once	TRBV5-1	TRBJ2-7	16	TGCGCCAGCAGCTTACCAACCTCGGGACAGGGGGGCGAGCAGTACTTC	CASSLPTSGQGGEQYF
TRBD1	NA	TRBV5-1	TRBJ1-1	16	TGCGCCAGCAGCTCCGACTGGAGACAGGGAAACACTGAAGCTTTCTTT	CASSSDWRQGNTEAFF
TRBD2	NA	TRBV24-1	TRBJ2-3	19	TGTGCCACCAGTGATCCCTCCCTAGCGGGGGGTAAGGCGAGAGATACGCAGTATTTT	CATSDPSLAGGKARDTQYF
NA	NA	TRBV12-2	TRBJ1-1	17	TGTGCAAGTCGCCTAGAGGGACAGGGCCTCGGAGACACTGAAGCTTTCTTT	CASRLEGQGLGDTEAFF
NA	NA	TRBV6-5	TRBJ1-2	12	TGTGCCAGCAGTATCGGTTCGTATGGCTACACCTTC	CASSIGSYGYTF
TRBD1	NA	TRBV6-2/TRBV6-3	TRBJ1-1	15	TGTGCCAGCAGTCCGAACAGGGGAAGGGACACTGAAGCTTTCTTT	CASSPNRGRDTEAFF
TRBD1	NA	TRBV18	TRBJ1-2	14	TGTGCCAGCTCGCAGGACAGGGAAAGCTATGGCTACACCTTC	CASSQDRESYGYTF